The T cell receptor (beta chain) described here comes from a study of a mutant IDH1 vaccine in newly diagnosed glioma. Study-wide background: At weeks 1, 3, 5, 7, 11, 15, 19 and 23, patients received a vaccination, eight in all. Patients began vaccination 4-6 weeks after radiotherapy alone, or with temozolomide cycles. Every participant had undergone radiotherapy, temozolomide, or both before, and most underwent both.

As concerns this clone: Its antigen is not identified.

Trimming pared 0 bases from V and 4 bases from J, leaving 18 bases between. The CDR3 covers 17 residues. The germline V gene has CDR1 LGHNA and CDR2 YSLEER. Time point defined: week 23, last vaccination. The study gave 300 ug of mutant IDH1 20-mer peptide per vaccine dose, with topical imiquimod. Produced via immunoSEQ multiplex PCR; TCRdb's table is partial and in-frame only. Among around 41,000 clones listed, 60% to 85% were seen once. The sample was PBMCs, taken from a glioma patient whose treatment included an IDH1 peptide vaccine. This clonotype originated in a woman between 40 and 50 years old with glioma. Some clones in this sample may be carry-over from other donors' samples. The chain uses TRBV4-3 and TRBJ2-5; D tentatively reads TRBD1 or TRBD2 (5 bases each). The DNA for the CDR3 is TGCGCCAGCAGCCAAGATGGAGACAGCACGGCGGGAGAGACCCAGTACTTC. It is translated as CASSQDGDSTAGETQYF.